This T cell receptor (beta chain) came from a study of T cell changes during pregnancy in multiple sclerosis. The germline V and J ends were trimmed by 1 base and 7 bases, with 11 bases remaining between them. Looked up from germline, CDR1 is SGHRS and CDR2 is YFSETQ. The CDR3 spans 14 residues. This clone was recorded a few times. Libraries were prepared by immunoSEQ multiplex PCR; TCRdb keeps only in-frame clonotypes and omits some of them. The sample includes under 65,000 clones, about nine tenths of them seen just once. The sample consisted of CD4+ T cells from peripheral blood mononuclear cells, taken after pregnancy. The V call is TRBV5-1, the J call TRBJ2-2; possible D gene TRBD1, 5 bases. The receptor was isolated from a female donor in good health, enrolled as a control in a pregnancy study. The DNA of the CDR3 is TGCGCCAGCAGCTTGATACAGGCGGACGGGGAGCTGTTTTTT. Encoded protein: CASSLIQADGELFF.